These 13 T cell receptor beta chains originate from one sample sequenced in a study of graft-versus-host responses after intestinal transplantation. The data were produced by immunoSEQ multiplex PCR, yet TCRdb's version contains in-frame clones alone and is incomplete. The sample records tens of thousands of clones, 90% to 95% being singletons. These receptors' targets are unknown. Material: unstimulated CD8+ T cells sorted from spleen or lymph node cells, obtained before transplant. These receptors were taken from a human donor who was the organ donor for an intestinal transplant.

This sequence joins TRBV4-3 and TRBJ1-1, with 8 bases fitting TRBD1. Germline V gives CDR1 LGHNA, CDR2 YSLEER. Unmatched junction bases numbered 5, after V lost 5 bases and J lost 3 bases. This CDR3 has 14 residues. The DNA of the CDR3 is TGCGCCAGCAGCGCTTACAGGGGGGACACTGAAGCTTTCTTT. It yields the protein CASSAYRGDTEAFF.

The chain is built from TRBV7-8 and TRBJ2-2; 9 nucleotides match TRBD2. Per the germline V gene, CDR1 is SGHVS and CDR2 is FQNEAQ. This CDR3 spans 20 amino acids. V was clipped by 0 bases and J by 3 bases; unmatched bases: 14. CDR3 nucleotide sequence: TGTGCCAGCAGCTTAGCGCTTTTCATATCTGGCGGGGGGGACACCGGGGAGCTGTTTTTT. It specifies CASSLALFISGGGDTGELFF.

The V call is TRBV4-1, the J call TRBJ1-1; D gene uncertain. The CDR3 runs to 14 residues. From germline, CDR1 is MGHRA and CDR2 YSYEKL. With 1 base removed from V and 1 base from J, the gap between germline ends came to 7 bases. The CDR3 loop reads CASSQGSTNTEAFF. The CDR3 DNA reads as TGCGCCAGCAGCCAAGGGTCTACGAACACTGAAGCTTTCTTT.

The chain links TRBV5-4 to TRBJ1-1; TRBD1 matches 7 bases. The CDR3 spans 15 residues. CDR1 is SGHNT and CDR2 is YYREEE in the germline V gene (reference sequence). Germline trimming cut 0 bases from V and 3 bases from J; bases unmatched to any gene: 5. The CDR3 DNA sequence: TGTGCCAGCAGCTTGGATCAGGGGGTAGACACTGAAGCTTTCTTT. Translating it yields CASSLDQGVDTEAFF. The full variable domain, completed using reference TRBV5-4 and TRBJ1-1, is ETGVTQSPTHLIKTRGQQVTLRCSSQSGHNTVSWYQQALGQGPQFIFQYYREEENGRGNFPPRFSGLQFPNYSSELNVNALELDDSALYLCASSLDQGVDTEAFFGQGTRLTVV.

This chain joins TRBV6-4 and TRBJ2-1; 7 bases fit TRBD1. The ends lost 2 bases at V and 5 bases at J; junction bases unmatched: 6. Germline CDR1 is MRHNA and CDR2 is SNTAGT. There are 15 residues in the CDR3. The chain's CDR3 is CASSDRGQNNNEQFF. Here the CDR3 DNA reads TGTGCCAGCAGTGACCGGGGACAGAATAACAATGAGCAGTTCTTC.

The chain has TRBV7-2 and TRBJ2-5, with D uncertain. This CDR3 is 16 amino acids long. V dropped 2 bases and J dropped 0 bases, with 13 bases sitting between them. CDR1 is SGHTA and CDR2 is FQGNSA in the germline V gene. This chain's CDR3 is CASSLFLATNQETQYF. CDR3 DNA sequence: TGTGCCAGCAGCTTATTTCTCGCCACGAACCAAGAGACCCAGTACTTC.

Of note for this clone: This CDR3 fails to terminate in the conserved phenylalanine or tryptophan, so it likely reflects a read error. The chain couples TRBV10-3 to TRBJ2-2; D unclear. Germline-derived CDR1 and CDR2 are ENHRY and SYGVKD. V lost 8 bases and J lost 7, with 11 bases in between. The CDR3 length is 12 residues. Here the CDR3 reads CAISLWFGELFL. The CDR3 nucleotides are TGTGCCATCTCCCTCTGGTTCGGGGAGCTGTTTCTT.

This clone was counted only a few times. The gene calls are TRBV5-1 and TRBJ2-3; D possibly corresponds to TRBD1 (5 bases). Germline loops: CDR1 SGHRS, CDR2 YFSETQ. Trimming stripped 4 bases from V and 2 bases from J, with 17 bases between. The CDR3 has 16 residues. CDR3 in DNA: TGCGCCAGCAGCCACTTCAAACGACAGATCACAGATACGCAGTATTTT. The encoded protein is CASSHFKRQITDTQYF. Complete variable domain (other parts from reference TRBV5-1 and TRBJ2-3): KAGVTQTPRYLIKTRGQQVTLSCSPISGHRSVSWYQQTPGQGLQFLFEYFSETQRNKGNFPGRFSGRQFSNSRSEMNVSTLELGDSALYLCASSHFKRQITDTQYFGPGTRLTVL.

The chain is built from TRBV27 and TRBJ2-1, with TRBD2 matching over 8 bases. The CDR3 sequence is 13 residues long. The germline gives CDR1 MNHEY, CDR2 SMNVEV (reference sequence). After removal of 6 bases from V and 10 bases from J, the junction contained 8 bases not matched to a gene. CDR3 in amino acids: CASRPGGRTEQFF. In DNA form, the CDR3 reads TGTGCCAGCAGGCCGGGGGGGCGCACAGAGCAGTTCTTC.

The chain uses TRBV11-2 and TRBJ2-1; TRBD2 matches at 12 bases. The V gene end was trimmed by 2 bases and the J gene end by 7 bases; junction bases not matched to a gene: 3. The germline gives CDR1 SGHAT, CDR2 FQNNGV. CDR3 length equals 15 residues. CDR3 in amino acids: CASSLLAGGPNEQFF. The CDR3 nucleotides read TGTGCCAGCAGCTTACTAGCGGGGGGGCCTAATGAGCAGTTCTTC. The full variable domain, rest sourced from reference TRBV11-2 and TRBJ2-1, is EAGVAQSPRYKIIEKRQSVAFWCNPISGHATLYWYQQILGQGPKLLIQFQNNGVVDDSQLPKDRFSAERLKGVDSTLKIQPAKLEDSAVYLCASSLLAGGPNEQFFGPGTRLTVL.

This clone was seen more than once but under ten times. For the CDR3, the DNA is TGTGCCAGCAGCAAAGGCAGGACAGCTCCGTTCACTCAGCCCCAGCATTTT. Protein product: CASSKGRTAPFTQPQHF. The chain has TRBV21-1 and TRBJ1-5; TRBD1 is the table's D call and was not checked against the DNA. TRBV21-1 is deemed a pseudogene. This CDR3 region has 17 residues.

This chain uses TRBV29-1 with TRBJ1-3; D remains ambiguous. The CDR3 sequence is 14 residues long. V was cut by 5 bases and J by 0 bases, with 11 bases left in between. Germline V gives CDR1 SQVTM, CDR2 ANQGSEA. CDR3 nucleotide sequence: TGCAGCGTTCGGACGGGCAACTCTGGAAACACCATATATTTT. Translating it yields CSVRTGNSGNTIYF.

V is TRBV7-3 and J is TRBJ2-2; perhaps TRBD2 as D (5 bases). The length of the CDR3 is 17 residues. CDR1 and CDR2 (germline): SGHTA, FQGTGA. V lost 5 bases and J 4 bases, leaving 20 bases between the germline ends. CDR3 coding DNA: TGTGCCAGCAGCAAAGAGGGATACACGCGAGCCACCGGGGAGCTGTTTTTT. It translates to CASSKEGYTRATGELFF.